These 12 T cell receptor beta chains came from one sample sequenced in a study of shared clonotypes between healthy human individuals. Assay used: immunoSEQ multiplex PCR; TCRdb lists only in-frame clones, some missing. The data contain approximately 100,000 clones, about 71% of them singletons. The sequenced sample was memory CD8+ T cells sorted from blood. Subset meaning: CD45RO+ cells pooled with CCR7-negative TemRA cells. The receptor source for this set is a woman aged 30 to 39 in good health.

As DNA, the CDR3 is TGTGCCAGCAGCTTAGTTGGCAATCAGCCCCAGCATTTT. Translating gives CASSLVGNQPQHF. The rearrangement links TRBV7-9 to TRBJ1-5; D is uncertain. CDR1 and CDR2 (germline): SEHNR, FQNEAQ (reference sequence). The CDR3 spans 13 residues. Trimming took 1 base from V and 2 from J, leaving 3 bases between them.

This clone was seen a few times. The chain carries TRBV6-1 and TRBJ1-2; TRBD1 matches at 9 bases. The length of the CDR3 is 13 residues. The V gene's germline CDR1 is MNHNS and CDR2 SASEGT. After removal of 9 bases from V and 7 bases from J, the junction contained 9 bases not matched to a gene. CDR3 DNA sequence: TGTGCCAGTAAAGGGGGACAGGGACGTGGCTACACCTTC. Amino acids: CASKGGQGRGYTF.

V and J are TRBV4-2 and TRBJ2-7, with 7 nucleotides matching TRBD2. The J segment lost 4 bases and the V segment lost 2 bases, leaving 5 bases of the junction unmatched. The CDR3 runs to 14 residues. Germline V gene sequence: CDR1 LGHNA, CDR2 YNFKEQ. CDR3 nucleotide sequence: TGTGCCAGCAGCCAACGGGAGGATGGGTACGAGCAGTACTTC. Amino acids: CASSQREDGYEQYF.

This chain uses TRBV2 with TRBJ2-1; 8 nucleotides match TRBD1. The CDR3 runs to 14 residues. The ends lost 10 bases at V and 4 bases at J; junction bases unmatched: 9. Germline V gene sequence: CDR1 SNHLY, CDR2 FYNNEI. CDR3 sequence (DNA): TGTGCCACCACACCGGGACAGGATTACAATGAGCAGTTCTTC. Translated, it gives CATTPGQDYNEQFF.

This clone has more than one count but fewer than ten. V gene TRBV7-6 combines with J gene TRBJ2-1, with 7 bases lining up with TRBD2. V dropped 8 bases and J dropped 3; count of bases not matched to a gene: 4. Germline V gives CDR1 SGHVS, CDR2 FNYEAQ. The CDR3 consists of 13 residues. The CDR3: CASALAHYNEQFF. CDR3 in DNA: TGTGCCAGCGCACTAGCGCACTACAATGAGCAGTTCTTC.

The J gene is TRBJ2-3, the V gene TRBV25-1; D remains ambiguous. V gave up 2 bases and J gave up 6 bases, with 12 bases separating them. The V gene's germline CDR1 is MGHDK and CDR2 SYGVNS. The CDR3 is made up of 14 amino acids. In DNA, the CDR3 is TGTGCCAGCAGTGAAGCCACGAGTATCGATACGCAGTATTTT. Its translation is CASSEATSIDTQYF. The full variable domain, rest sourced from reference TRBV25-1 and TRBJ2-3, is EADIYQTPRYLVIGTGKKITLECSQTMGHDKMYWYQQDPGMELHLIHYSYGVNSTEKGDLSSESTVSRIRTEHFPLTLESARPSHTSQYLCASSEATSIDTQYFGPGTRLTVL.

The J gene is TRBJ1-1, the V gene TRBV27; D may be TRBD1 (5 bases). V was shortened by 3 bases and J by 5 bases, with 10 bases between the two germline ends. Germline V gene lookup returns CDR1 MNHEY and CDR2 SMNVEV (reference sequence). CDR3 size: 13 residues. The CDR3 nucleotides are TGTGCCAGCAGTTTCTCCCAGGGTACTGAAGCTTTCTTT. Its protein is CASSFSQGTEAFF.

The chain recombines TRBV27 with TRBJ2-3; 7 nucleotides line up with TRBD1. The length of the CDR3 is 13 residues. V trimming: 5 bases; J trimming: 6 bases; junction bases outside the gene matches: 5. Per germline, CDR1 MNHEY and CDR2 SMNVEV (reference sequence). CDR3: CASSGQGDDTQYF. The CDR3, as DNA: TGTGCCAGCAGTGGGCAGGGGGACGATACGCAGTATTTT.

The CDR3 bases are TGTGCCATCAGGGACAGGGGGCGGAACACTGAAGCTTTCTTT. It specifies CAIRDRGRNTEAFF. V and J are TRBV10-3 and TRBJ1-1; TRBD1 agrees at 11 bases. The germline V gene has CDR1 ENHRY and CDR2 SYGVKD. The length of the CDR3 is 14 residues. Trimming took 6 bases from V and 1 from J; bases not matched to a gene: 1.

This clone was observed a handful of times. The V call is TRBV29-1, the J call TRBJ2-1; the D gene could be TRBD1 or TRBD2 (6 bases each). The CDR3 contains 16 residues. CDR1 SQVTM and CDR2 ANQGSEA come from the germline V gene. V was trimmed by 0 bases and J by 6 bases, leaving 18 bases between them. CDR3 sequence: CSVEDGGPRVSNEQFF. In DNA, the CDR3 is TGCAGCGTTGAAGACGGGGGCCCCCGGGTGTCCAATGAGCAGTTCTTC.

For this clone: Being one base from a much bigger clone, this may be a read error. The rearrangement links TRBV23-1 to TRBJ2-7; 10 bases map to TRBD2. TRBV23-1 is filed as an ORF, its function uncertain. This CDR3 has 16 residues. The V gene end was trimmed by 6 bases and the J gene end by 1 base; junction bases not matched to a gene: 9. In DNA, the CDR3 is TGCGCCAGCAGCCAAGGACTAGCGGTTTCATCCTACGAGCAGTACTTC. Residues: CASSQGLAVSSYEQYF.

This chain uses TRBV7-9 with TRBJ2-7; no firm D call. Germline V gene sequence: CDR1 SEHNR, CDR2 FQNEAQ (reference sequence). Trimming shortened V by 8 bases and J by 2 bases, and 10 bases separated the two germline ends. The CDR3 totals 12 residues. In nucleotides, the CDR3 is TGTGCCAGCCTCGGGCCAACCTACGAGCAGTACTTC. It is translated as CASLGPTYEQYF.